This T cell receptor (beta chain) came from a study of blood T cells in healthy people across ages. All donors came from Russia, were Caucasian and healthy, and spanned ages roughly 6 to 100. The study isolated at least 6.5 million PBMCs from each sample. V trimming: 1 base; J trimming: 6 bases; junction bases outside the gene matches: 11. The germline V gene has CDR1 SEHNR and CDR2 FQNEAQ (reference sequence). The CDR3 is made up of 16 amino acids. Study-level results: Any changes in expanded clonotypes were possibly confounded, as donor CMV status remained unknown.

Alongside a J-beta primer mix, a sample-barcoded 5' primer served in a second PCR lasting 7 to 11 cycles. TCRdb processed the 5' RACE reads anew with MiXCR; each CDR3 protein has one entry. The sample includes fewer than 2,000,000 distinct CDR3 sequences, about 35% of them seen just once. This clonotype was detected only a few times. Antigen: not known. The sample consisted of blood. This clonotype was sampled from a woman in her 30s in good health. The chain combines TRBV7-9 with TRBJ2-7, with 8 bases aligning to TRBD2. The DNA for the CDR3 is TGTGCCAGCAGCTTAGGTCTGGGGACTAGGGGCTCCGAGCAGTACTTC. It specifies CASSLGLGTRGSEQYF.